The 24 T cell receptor beta chains presented below share a single source sample, sequenced in a study of blood T cell repertoires in COVID-19 (dated by TCRdb to about 2020). The method behind the library was the immunoSEQ multiplex PCR assay. What TCRdb holds here is the immuneACCESS table cut down to in-frame rearrangements. Part of the clones is not present; checked against another copy, under half of the missing clones reflect an unresolved V gene, and the others are unexplained. This sample comprises 140,000 or so clones, 80% to 85% of them detected only once. In total, the top ten clones hold about 4.2% of the sample. The source material was peripheral blood. Receptors were obtained from an elderly woman with acute or convalescent COVID-19.

The J gene is TRBJ2-7, the V gene TRBV15, with 10 bases that match TRBD1. The ends lost 5 bases at V and 6 bases at J; junction bases unmatched: 7. CDR1 and CDR2 (germline): LNHNV, YYDKDF (reference sequence). The CDR3 has 14 amino acids. The CDR3 DNA reads as TGTGCCACCAGCGTTCGACAGGGGGCTGGCGAGCAGTACTTC. It codes for CATSVRQGAGEQYF.

The chain links TRBV27 to TRBJ2-7; TRBD1 matches 9 bases. Germline lookup yields CDR1 MNHEY and CDR2 SMNVEV (reference sequence). The CDR3 contains 15 residues. V shed 6 bases, J shed 5 bases, and the junction held 11 bases outside the gene matches. The CDR3 nucleotides are TGTGCCAGCAGCAAAAGACCGGGACAGGGAAACGAGCAGTACTTC. Amino acid sequence: CASSKRPGQGNEQYF.

The chain has TRBV20-1 and TRBJ2-1; tentatively, D is TRBD2 (5 bases). The germline gives CDR1 DFQATT, CDR2 SNEGSKA (reference sequence). CDR3 length: 13 residues. V was clipped by 3 bases and J by 9 bases, with 15 bases between them. CDR3 sequence reads: CSASFLMAGEQFF. For the CDR3, the DNA is TGCAGTGCTAGTTTCCTGATGGCGGGTGAGCAGTTCTTC.

The genes are TRBV19 and TRBJ2-1, with TRBD2 matching over 12 bases. Germline trimming cut 5 bases from V and 0 bases from J; bases unmatched to any gene: 5. Germline CDR1 and CDR2: LNHDA and SQIVND (reference sequence). CDR3 length: 17 amino acids. CDR3 protein: CASSPPTSGSSYNEQFF. CDR3 coding DNA: TGTGCCAGTAGTCCACCGACTAGCGGGAGCTCCTACAATGAGCAGTTCTTC.

The chain carries TRBV7-2 and TRBJ2-1; 7 nucleotides line up with TRBD2. V shed 3 bases and J 4 bases; nucleotides not matched to a gene: 18. This CDR3 contains 19 residues. Germline V gene sequence: CDR1 SGHTA, CDR2 FQGNSA. CDR3 DNA sequence: TGTGCCAGCAGCTTTCCGACAAGGACTAGGTATGGGGGTTACAATGAGCAGTTCTTC. It is translated as CASSFPTRTRYGGYNEQFF. Together with reference TRBV7-2 and TRBJ2-1, the CDR3 gives the full variable domain: GAGVSQSPSNKVTEKGKDVELRCDPISGHTALYWYRQSLGQGLEFLIYFQGNSAPDKSGLPSDRFSAERTGGSVSTLTIQRTQQEDSAVYLCASSFPTRTRYGGYNEQFFGPGTRLTVL.

V and J are TRBV4-2 and TRBJ2-2; TRBD2 agrees at 8 bases. The CDR3 is 16 amino acids. The germline CDR1 and CDR2 sequences are LGHNA and YNFKEQ. V trimming: 2 bases; J trimming: 0 bases; junction bases outside the gene matches: 2. The CDR3 here is CASSQFSGTNTGELFF. The CDR3 bases are TGTGCCAGCAGCCAATTTAGCGGGACGAACACCGGGGAGCTGTTTTTT.

The chain joins TRBV4-1 to TRBJ2-3; 9 bases map to TRBD2. There are 18 residues in the CDR3. Germline values: CDR1 MGHRA, CDR2 YSYEKL. Trimming took 0 bases from V and 5 from J; bases not matched to a gene: 12. As DNA, the CDR3 is TGCGCCAGCAGCCAAGATCAACTAGCGGGTGCCTTTAAAGATACGCAGTATTTT. Translating it yields CASSQDQLAGAFKDTQYF.

This clone has more than one count but fewer than ten. This rearrangement joins TRBV4-1 to TRBJ1-5; D gene uncertain. Germline V gene sequence: CDR1 MGHRA, CDR2 YSYEKL. V was pared by 1 base and J by 4 bases, with 8 bases between. The CDR3 has 14 amino acids. CDR3: CASSQAYGNQPQHF. The DNA of the CDR3 is TGCGCCAGCAGCCAAGCGTACGGTAATCAGCCCCAGCATTTT.

V is TRBV27 and J is TRBJ1-1; D may be TRBD1 (6 bases). V dropped 6 bases and J dropped 0 bases, with 20 bases sitting between them. The CDR3 is 17 amino acids. From germline, CDR1 is MNHEY and CDR2 SMNVEV (reference sequence). This CDR3 reads CASSLRGRGRVNTEAFF. The CDR3 DNA follows: TGTGCCAGCAGCCTACGGGGCAGGGGTAGGGTGAACACTGAAGCTTTCTTT.

V and J are TRBV6-5 and TRBJ2-1, with D possibly TRBD2 on 5 matching bases. V was cut by 6 bases and J by 2 bases, with 11 bases left in between. The CDR3 sequence is 14 residues long. Germline V gene data show CDR1 as MNHEY and CDR2 as SVGAGI. The chain's CDR3 is CASRASGTYNEQFF. Here the CDR3 DNA reads TGTGCCAGCAGGGCCAGCGGAACCTACAATGAGCAGTTCTTC.

The chain combines TRBV30 with TRBJ2-3; 10 positions agree with TRBD2. With 0 bases clipped from V and 5 bases from J, the junction kept 8 bases outside the gene matches. Germline V CDR1 and CDR2: GTSNPN, SVGIG (reference sequence). The CDR3 loop spans 16 amino acids. The CDR3 reads CAWSVLASGSGDTQYF. The CDR3 DNA reads TGTGCCTGGAGTGTACTTGCTAGCGGGAGTGGAGATACGCAGTATTTT.

The genes are TRBV7-8 and TRBJ1-2, with D maybe TRBD1 (5 bases). The CDR3 length is 17 residues. The germline V gene encodes CDR1 SGHVS and CDR2 FQNEAQ. V was shortened by 6 bases and J by 2 bases, with 22 bases between the two germline ends. The CDR3 nucleotides read TGTGCCAGCAGGCAAAACGCGGGCAGGGCGGGGAACTATGGCTACACCTTC. This encodes CASRQNAGRAGNYGYTF.

The V call is TRBV7-2, the J call TRBJ1-2; the D is unclear. Germline-derived CDR1 and CDR2 are SGHTA and FQGNSA. Trimming took 4 bases from V and 5 from J, leaving 11 bases between them. The CDR3 has 13 amino acids. The DNA for the CDR3 is TGTGCCAGCAGCTCGCCCCTCGGGTATGGCTACACCTTC. Residues: CASSSPLGYGYTF.

The count of this clone is one. The genes are TRBV7-2 and TRBJ1-6; D unresolved. This CDR3 is 12 amino acids long. Trimming took 5 bases from V and 9 from J, leaving 8 bases between them. CDR1 is SGHTA and CDR2 is FQGNSA in the germline V gene. The CDR3 here is CASSQSGSPLHF. The CDR3 DNA reads TGTGCCAGCAGCCAGAGCGGTTCACCCCTCCACTTT. Supplemented by reference TRBV7-2 and TRBJ1-6, the full variable domain reads GAGVSQSPSNKVTEKGKDVELRCDPISGHTALYWYRQSLGQGLEFLIYFQGNSAPDKSGLPSDRFSAERTGGSVSTLTIQRTQQEDSAVYLCASSQSGSPLHFGNGTRLTVT.

The chain carries TRBV2 and TRBJ2-5; 7 positions agree with TRBD1. Germline CDR1 reads SNHLY; CDR2 reads FYNNEI. J was trimmed by 5 bases and V by 5 bases; bases with no gene match: 14. The CDR3 sequence is 16 residues long. In DNA, the CDR3 is TGTGCCAGCAGTCGATTCCCGAGGACAGGTCATGAGACCCAGTACTTC. Protein sequence: CASSRFPRTGHETQYF. Filled out from reference TRBV2 and TRBJ2-5, the complete variable domain reads EPEVTQTPSHQVTQMGQEVILRCVPISNHLYFYWYRQILGQKVEFLVSFYNNEISEKSEIFDDQFSVERPDGSNFTLKIRSTKLEDSAMYFCASSRFPRTGHETQYFGPGTRLLVL.

This clone was observed a few times. This chain connects TRBV12-3 or TRBV12-4 to TRBJ1-2, with D perhaps matching TRBD1 (6 bases). The CDR3 runs to 12 residues. V was clipped by 6 bases and J by 3 bases, with 8 bases between them. The CDR3 sequence: CASRQGDYGYTF. CDR3 DNA sequence: TGTGCCAGCAGACAGGGCGACTATGGCTACACCTTC.

The rearrangement uses TRBV4-1 and TRBJ2-3, with TRBD2 identical over 14 bases. The ends lost 4 bases at V and 11 bases at J; junction bases unmatched: 11. The CDR3 spans 16 residues. Looked up from germline, CDR1 is MGHRA and CDR2 is YSYEKL. The CDR3 region has the DNA TGCGCCAGCAGCCCGCTAGGACTAGCGGGGGGTGTGATGCAGTATTTT. This sequence encodes CASSPLGLAGGVMQYF.

The chain joins TRBV5-1 to TRBJ2-2, with D possibly being TRBD1 (6 bases). V was shortened by 4 bases and J by 4 bases, with 11 bases between the two germline ends. The germline CDR1 and CDR2 sequences are SGHRS and YFSETQ. The CDR3 contains 14 residues. In nucleotides, the CDR3 is TGCGCCAGCAGCCAAGGACAGCGCACCGGGGAGCTGTTTTTT. It codes for CASSQGQRTGELFF.

This clone was observed a few times. The V and J genes are TRBV12-3 or TRBV12-4 and TRBJ1-5; TRBD1 matches 8 bases. With V trimmed by 6 bases and J by 6 bases, 4 bases remained unmatched. The CDR3 runs to 13 residues. The CDR3 here is CASSGQGGQPQHF. DNA for the CDR3: TGTGCCAGCAGCGGACAGGGCGGTCAGCCCCAGCATTTT.

The chain links TRBV13 to TRBJ1-4; TRBD1 matches 9 bases. The germline V gene has CDR1 PRHDT and CDR2 FYEKMQ (reference sequence). Trimming at V came to 3 bases and at J to 7 bases, leaving 6 bases not matched to a gene. This CDR3 is built from 15 residues. This chain's CDR3 is CASSFTGGAGEKLFF. In DNA form, the CDR3 reads TGTGCCAGCAGCTTTACAGGGGGCGCGGGTGAAAAACTGTTTTTT.

The V call is TRBV7-2, the J call TRBJ2-5; 8 positions match TRBD2. The CDR3 is made up of 15 amino acids. The V and J ends lost 6 bases and 7 bases, in that order; junction bases with no gene match: 13. Per the germline V gene, CDR1 is SGHTA and CDR2 is FQGNSA. CDR3 DNA: TGTGCCAGCAGGATACGACTAGCCGGGGGGGGGACCCAGTACTTC. It encodes CASRIRLAGGGTQYF.

The V call is TRBV5-5, the J call TRBJ1-4; no reliable D call. V lost 1 base and J lost 5, with 12 bases in between. From germline, CDR1 is SGHKS and CDR2 YYEKEE (reference sequence). The CDR3 contains 15 residues. As DNA, the CDR3 is TGTGCCAGCAGCTTGTTGATCGGTACGAATGAAAAACTGTTTTTT. It yields the protein CASSLLIGTNEKLFF. The entire variable domain, with the rest obtained from reference TRBV5-5 and TRBJ1-4, is as follows: DAGVTQSPTHLIKTRGQQVTLRCSPISGHKSVSWYQQVLGQGPQFIFQYYEKEERGRGNFPDRFSARQFPNYSSELNVNALLLGDSALYLCASSLLIGTNEKLFFGSGTQLSVL.

V is TRBV28 and J is TRBJ1-5; no clear D. This CDR3 contains 15 residues. Germline values: CDR1 MDHEN, CDR2 SYDVKM. V lost 0 bases to trimming and J lost 11 bases, with 17 bases between them. The CDR3 region is CASSLWDGGITAQHF. The DNA of the CDR3 is TGTGCCAGCAGTTTATGGGACGGAGGGATCACGGCCCAGCATTTT. The variable domain in full, with the rest retrieved from reference TRBV28 and TRBJ1-5, is DVKVTQSSRYLVKRTGEKVFLECVQDMDHENMFWYRQDPGLGLRLIYFSYDVKMKEKGDIPEGYSVSREKKERFSLILESASTNQTSMYLCASSLWDGGITAQHFGDGTRLSIL.

This rearrangement joins TRBV7-9 to TRBJ2-2; TRBD2 might be the D (6 bases). The V end lost 5 bases, the J end lost 5 bases, and 21 bases lay between the germline ends. Germline CDR1 is SEHNR and CDR2 is FQNEAQ (reference sequence). This CDR3 has 17 residues. CDR3 bases: TGTGCCAGCAGCACCCCGTTGAGGAGGGCCTTAACCGGGGAGCTGTTTTTT. It is translated as CASSTPLRRALTGELFF.